The next 9 T cell receptor beta chains were all read from a single sample in a study of spatial heterogeneity in lung cancer. TCRdb ran MiXCR on the 5' RACE reads and lists one entry per CDR3 protein. The sample consists of 2,800 or so distinct CDR3 sequences, about 3% of them appearing once. Time point: sample taken at primary tumor resection. The specimen was normal lung tissue next to the tumor, collected at surgery. The source of these receptors is a male donor with early-stage non-small cell lung cancer.

Ten or more counts support this clonotype. This chain connects TRBV6-6 to TRBJ2-7, with 11 positions matching TRBD2. Looked up from germline, CDR1 is MNHNY and CDR2 is SVGAGI (reference sequence). The CDR3 sequence is 20 residues long. With V trimmed by 4 bases and J by 0 bases, 17 bases remained unmatched. The CDR3 here is CASSSRPPFLAGGLSYEQYF. As DNA, the CDR3 is TGTGCCAGCAGTTCCAGACCACCCTTTCTAGCGGGGGGCCTCTCCTACGAGCAGTACTTC.

This clonotype is judged medium-sized. The J gene is TRBJ2-2, the V gene TRBV5-1; 12 bases match TRBD1. Losses at the gene ends were 4 bases for V and 0 bases for J; bases not matched to a gene: 7. Germline V gene data show CDR1 as SGHRS and CDR2 as YFSETQ. This CDR3 comprises 18 residues. CDR3 nucleotide sequence: TGCGCCAGCAGCCCCGGGACAGGGGGCATAGCGAACACCGGGGAGCTGTTTTTT. Translating gives CASSPGTGGIANTGELFF.

This clonotype is labeled as medium-sized. The chain has TRBV10-2 and TRBJ1-4; D gene uncertain. Germline assignment: CDR1 WSHSY and CDR2 SAAADI. Trimming left V 1 base short and J 6 bases short, with 18 bases between. The CDR3 spans 17 residues. The CDR3 region has the DNA TGCGCCAGCAGTGAGTGGACCCCCCCGGGTCTGCATGAAAAACTGTTTTTT. Translated, it gives CASSEWTPPGLHEKLFF.

At least ten counts were recorded for this clonotype. The V and J genes are TRBV29-1 and TRBJ2-7; 10 nucleotides agree with TRBD2. J lost 3 bases, V lost 4 bases, and 3 bases had no gene match. This CDR3 is 13 amino acids long. CDR1 and CDR2 (germline): SQVTM, ANQGSEA. CDR3 bases: TGCAGCGTTGGGATAGCGGGAGGCTACGAGCAGTACTTC. As protein: CSVGIAGGYEQYF.

This clonotype counts as medium-sized. This chain uses TRBV19 with TRBJ1-1; tentatively, D is TRBD1 (5 bases). Trimming pared 1 base from V and 6 bases from J, leaving 18 bases between. This CDR3 spans 16 amino acids. Per germline, CDR1 LNHDA and CDR2 SQIVND (reference sequence). The CDR3 sequence is CASSIAGTLRGAEAFF. CDR3 DNA sequence: TGTGCCAGTAGTATAGCCGGGACTCTGAGAGGGGCTGAAGCTTTCTTT.

Sample share makes this clonotype medium-sized. The chain uses TRBV27 and TRBJ2-5; 9 bases map to TRBD2. The junction had 7 bases not matched to a gene; V was cut back by 5 bases and J by 3 bases. CDR3 length: 15 amino acids. Germline lookup yields CDR1 MNHEY and CDR2 SMNVEV (reference sequence). CDR3 nucleotides: TGTGCCAGCAGTAGGCTAGCGGGGCAAGAAGAGACCCAGTACTTC. It translates to CASSRLAGQEETQYF.

Many counts were recorded for this clonotype. The CDR3 DNA reads as TGTGCCAGCAGCCAAGATTGGGCGAGGGAAGAGACCCAGTACTTC. This encodes CASSQDWAREETQYF. The V gene is TRBV3-1, the J gene TRBJ2-5; tentative D call: TRBD2 (5 bases). This CDR3 has 15 residues. Per germline, CDR1 LGHDT and CDR2 YNNKEL (reference sequence). The V and J ends lost 0 bases and 3 bases respectively, with 11 bases between them.

By share of the sample, this clonotype is medium-sized. The chain has TRBV2 and TRBJ1-1; unclear D gene. The CDR3 consists of 13 residues. Trimming removed 6 bases from V and 3 bases from J, with 11 bases in between. Germline V CDR1 and CDR2: SNHLY, FYNNEI. CDR3 DNA sequence: TGTGCCAGCAGGGCCAACGGGGACACTGAAGCTTTCTTT. Translated: CASRANGDTEAFF.

This clonotype was counted ten times or more. The chain couples TRBV6-6 to TRBJ2-5, with D possibly being TRBD2 (5 bases). CDR1 is MNHNY, CDR2 SVGAGI, per germline (reference sequence). There are 14 residues in the CDR3. V was cut by 6 bases and J by 5 bases, with 16 bases left in between. The CDR3 region has the DNA TGTGCCAGCAGCCTACTAGGAGTAGCCGAGACCCAGTACTTC. This encodes CASSLLGVAETQYF.